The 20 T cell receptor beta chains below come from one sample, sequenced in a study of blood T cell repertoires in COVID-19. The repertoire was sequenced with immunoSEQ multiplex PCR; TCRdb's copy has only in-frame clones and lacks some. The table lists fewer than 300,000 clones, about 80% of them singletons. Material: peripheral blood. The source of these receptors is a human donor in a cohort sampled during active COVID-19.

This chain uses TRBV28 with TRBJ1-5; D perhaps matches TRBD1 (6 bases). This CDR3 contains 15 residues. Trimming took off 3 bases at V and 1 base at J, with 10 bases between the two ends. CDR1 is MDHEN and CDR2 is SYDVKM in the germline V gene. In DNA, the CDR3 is TGTGCCAGCAGTTTCTTGGGGGCAAGCAATCAGCCCCAGCATTTT. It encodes CASSFLGASNQPQHF. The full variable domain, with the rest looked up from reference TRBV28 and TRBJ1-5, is DVKVTQSSRYLVKRTGEKVFLECVQDMDHENMFWYRQDPGLGLRLIYFSYDVKMKEKGDIPEGYSVSREKKERFSLILESASTNQTSMYLCASSFLGASNQPQHFGDGTRLSIL.

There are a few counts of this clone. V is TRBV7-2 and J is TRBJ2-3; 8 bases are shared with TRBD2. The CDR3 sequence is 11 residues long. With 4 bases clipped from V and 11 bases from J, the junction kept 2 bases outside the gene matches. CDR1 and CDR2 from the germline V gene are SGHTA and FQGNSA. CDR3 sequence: CASSSGTRQYF. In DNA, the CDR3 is TGTGCCAGCAGCTCCGGGACTAGGCAGTATTTT.

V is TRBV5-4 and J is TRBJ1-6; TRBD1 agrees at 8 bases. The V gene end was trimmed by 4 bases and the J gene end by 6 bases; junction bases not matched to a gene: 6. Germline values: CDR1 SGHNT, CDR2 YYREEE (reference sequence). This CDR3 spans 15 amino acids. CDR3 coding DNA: TGTGCCAGCAGCGCACCGACAGGGGTTAATTCACCCCTCCACTTT. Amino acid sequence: CASSAPTGVNSPLHF.

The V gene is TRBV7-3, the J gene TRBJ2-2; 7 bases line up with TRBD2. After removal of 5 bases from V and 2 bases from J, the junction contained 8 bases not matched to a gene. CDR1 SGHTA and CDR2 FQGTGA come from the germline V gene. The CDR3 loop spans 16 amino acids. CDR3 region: CASSPQGGSNTGELFF. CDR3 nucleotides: TGTGCCAGCAGCCCCCAGGGCGGGAGTAACACCGGGGAGCTGTTTTTT. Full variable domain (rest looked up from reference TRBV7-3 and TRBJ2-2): GAGVSQTPSNKVTEKGKYVELRCDPISGHTALYWYRQSLGQGPEFLIYFQGTGAADDSGLPNDRFFAVRPEGSVSTLKIQRTERGDSAVYLCASSPQGGSNTGELFFGEGSRLTVL.

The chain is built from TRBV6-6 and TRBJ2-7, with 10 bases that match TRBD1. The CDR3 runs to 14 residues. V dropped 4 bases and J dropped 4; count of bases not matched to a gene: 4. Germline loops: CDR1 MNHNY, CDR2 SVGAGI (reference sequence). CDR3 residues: CASSWDRGQYEQYF. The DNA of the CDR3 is TGTGCCAGCAGTTGGGACAGGGGACAATACGAGCAGTACTTC.

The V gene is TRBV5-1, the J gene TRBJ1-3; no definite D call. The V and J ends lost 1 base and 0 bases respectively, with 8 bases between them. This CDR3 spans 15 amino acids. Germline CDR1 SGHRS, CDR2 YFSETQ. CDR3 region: CASSLSGSSGNTIYF. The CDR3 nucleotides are TGCGCCAGCAGCTTGTCCGGGAGCTCTGGAAACACCATATATTTT.

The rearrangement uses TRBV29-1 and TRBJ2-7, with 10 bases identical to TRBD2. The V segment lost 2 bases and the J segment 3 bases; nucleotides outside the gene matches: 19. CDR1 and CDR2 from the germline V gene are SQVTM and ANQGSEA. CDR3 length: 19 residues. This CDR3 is CSVEIPLERGGLLLYEQYF. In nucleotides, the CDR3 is TGCAGCGTTGAAATACCACTGGAGCGGGGGGGCCTGCTACTCTACGAGCAGTACTTC.

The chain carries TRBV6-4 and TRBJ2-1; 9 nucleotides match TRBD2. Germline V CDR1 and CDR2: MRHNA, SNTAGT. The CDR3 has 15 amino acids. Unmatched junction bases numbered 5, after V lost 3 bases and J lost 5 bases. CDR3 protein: CASSDEAGGHNEQFF. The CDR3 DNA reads TGTGCCAGCAGTGATGAAGCGGGGGGTCACAATGAGCAGTTCTTC.

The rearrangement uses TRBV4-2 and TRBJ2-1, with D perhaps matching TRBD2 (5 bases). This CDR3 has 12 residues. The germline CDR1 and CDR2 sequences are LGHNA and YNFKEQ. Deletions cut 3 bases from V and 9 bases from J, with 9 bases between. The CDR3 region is CASSHPRGEQFF. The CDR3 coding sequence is TGTGCCAGCAGCCACCCTCGGGGTGAGCAGTTCTTC.

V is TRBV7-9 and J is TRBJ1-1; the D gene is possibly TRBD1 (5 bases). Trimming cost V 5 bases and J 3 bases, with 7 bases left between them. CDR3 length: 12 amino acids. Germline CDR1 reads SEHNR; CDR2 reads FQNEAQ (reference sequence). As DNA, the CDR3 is TGTGCCAGCAGCCCGGGGGACACTGAAGCTTTCTTT. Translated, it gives CASSPGDTEAFF. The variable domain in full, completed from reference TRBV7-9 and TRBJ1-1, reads DTGVSQNPRHKITKRGQNVTFRCDPISEHNRLYWYRQTLGQGPEFLTYFQNEAQLEKSRLLSDRFSAERPKGSFSTLEIQRTEQGDSAMYLCASSPGDTEAFFGQGTRLTVV.

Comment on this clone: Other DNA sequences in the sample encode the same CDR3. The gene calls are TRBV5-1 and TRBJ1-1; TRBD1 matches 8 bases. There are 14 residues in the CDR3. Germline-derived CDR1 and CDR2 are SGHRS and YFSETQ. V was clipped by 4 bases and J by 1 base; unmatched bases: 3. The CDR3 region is CASSTGQGNTEAFF. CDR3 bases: TGCGCCAGCAGCACAGGACAGGGGAACACTGAAGCTTTCTTT. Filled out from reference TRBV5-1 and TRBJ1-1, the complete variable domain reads KAGVTQTPRYLIKTRGQQVTLSCSPISGHRSVSWYQQTPGQGLQFLFEYFSETQRNKGNFPGRFSGRQFSNSRSEMNVSTLELGDSALYLCASSTGQGNTEAFFGQGTRLTVV.

The chain's CDR3 is CASSPGLRGATKNIQYF. In DNA, the CDR3 is TGCGCCAGCAGCCCGGGACTGAGGGGAGCAACCAAAAACATTCAGTACTTC. The chain joins TRBV5-1 to TRBJ2-4; maybe TRBD2 (6 bases). V was cut by 4 bases and J by 2 bases, with 19 bases left in between. CDR1 is SGHRS, CDR2 YFSETQ, per germline. The CDR3 runs to 17 residues.

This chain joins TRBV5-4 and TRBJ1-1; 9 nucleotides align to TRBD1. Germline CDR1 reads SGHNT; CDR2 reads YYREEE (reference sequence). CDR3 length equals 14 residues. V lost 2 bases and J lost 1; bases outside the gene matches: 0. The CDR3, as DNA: TGTGCCAGCAGCTTACAGGGGGCGAACACTGAAGCTTTCTTT. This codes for CASSLQGANTEAFF. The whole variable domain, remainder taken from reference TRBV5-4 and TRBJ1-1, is ETGVTQSPTHLIKTRGQQVTLRCSSQSGHNTVSWYQQALGQGPQFIFQYYREEENGRGNFPPRFSGLQFPNYSSELNVNALELDDSALYLCASSLQGANTEAFFGQGTRLTVV.

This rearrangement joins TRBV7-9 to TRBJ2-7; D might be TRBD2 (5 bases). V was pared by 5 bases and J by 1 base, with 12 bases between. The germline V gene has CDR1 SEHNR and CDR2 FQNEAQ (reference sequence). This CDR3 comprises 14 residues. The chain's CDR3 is CASSLFEGSYEQYF. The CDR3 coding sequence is TGTGCCAGCAGCCTATTTGAGGGATCCTACGAGCAGTACTTC.

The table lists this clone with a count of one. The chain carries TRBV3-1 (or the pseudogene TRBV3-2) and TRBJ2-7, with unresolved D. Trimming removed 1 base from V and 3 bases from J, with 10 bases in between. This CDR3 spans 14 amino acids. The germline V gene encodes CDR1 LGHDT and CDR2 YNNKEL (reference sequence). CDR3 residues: CASSQAQRSYEQYF. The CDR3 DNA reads TGTGCCAGCAGCCAAGCGCAAAGGAGCTACGAGCAGTACTTC.

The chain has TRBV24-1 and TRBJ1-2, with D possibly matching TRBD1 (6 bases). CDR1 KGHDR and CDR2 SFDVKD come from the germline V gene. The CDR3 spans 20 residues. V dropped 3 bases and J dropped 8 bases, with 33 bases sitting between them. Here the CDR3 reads CATSDHTRAVGAPYGAGYTF. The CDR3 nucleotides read TGTGCCACCAGTGATCACACTAGGGCGGTGGGGGCACCCTACGGAGCAGGCTACACCTTC.

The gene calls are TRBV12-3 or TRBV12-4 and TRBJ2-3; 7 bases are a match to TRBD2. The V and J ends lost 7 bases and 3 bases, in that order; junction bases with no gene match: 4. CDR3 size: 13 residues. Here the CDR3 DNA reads TGTGCCAGCATCTTGGGGGGGACAGATACGCAGTATTTT. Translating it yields CASILGGTDTQYF.

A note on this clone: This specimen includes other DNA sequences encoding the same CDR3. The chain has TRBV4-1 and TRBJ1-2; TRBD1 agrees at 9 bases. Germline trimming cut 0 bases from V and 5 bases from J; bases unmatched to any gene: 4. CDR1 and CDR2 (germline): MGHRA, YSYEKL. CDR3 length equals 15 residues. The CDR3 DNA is TGCGCCAGCAGCCAAGAAACAGGGGGCGGTTATGGCTACACCTTC. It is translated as CASSQETGGGYGYTF.

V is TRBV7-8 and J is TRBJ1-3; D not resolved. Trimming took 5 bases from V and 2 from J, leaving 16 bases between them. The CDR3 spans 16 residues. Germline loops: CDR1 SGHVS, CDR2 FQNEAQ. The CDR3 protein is CASSPSGLQPGNTIYF. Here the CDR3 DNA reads TGTGCCAGCAGCCCGAGCGGGCTCCAACCTGGAAACACCATATATTTT.

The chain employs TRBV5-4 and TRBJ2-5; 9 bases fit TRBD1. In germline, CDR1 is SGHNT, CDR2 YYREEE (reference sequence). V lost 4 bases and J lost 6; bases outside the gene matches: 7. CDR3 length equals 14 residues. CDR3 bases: TGTGCCAGCAGCGAGGGACAGGGTGTCAAGACCCAGTACTTC. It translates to CASSEGQGVKTQYF.